The rows below give T cell receptor beta chains drawn from one sample of a study of shared clonotypes between healthy human individuals. Repertoires were generated with immunoSEQ multiplex PCR, while TCRdb's copy carries only in-frame clones and drops some. The repertoire holds about a million clones, with roughly 80% as singletons. Material: memory CD4+ T cells from PBMCs. These receptors all stem from a man aged 18-30 years in good health. Some clones in this sample may be carry-over from other donors' samples. Each CDR3 is given with its conserved first and last residue. The D gene is left open where the match is weak. A row's size may be missing; if present it is once, few, many or a size class.

abundance	v_gene	d_gene	j_gene	CDR3aa	CDR3nt
-	TRBV5-6	-	TRBJ2-7	CASSLATNEQYF	TGTGCCAGCAGCTTGGCCACAAACGAGCAGTACTTC
-	TRBV19	TRBD1	TRBJ2-6	CASSGATGQLNSGANVLTF	TGTGCCAGTAGTGGGGCAACGGGACAGCTTAACTCTGGGGCCAACGTCCTGACTTTC
-	TRBV11-1	-	TRBJ2-3	CASSLASPDTQYF	TGTGCCAGCAGCTTAGCTTCTCCAGATACGCAGTATTTT
-	TRBV28	-	TRBJ1-6	CASNLDNPSPLHF	TGTGCCAGCAACCTGGATAACCCTTCACCCCTCCACTTT
once	TRBV5-1	-	TRBJ2-3	CASSSSGSSTDTQYF	TGCGCCAGCAGCTCCAGCGGATCTAGCACAGATACGCAGTATTTT
few	TRBV7-2	TRBD1	TRBJ1-1	CASSFDRGRSEAFF	TGTGCCAGCAGCTTCGACAGGGGACGGAGTGAAGCTTTCTTT
-	TRBV28	-	TRBJ1-3	CASSLGRVKGNTIYF	TGTGCCAGCAGTTTGGGAAGGGTGAAGGGAAACACCATATATTTT
-	TRBV7-2	-	TRBJ1-1	CASSLRARVAEAFF	TGTGCCAGCAGCTTGCGGGCGAGGGTCGCTGAAGCTTTCTTT
once	TRBV7-9	TRBD1	TRBJ2-3	CASTPPGTGDTDTQYF	TGTGCCAGCACGCCCCCCGGGACAGGGGACACAGATACGCAGTATTTT
-	TRBV7-2	TRBD1	TRBJ1-1	CASSTADRGNTEAFF	TGTGCCAGCAGCACGGCCGACAGGGGGAACACTGAAGCTTTCTTT